The 19 T cell receptor beta chains listed next were all sequenced from one sample in a study of control samples from healthy donors and cancer patients (dated by TCRdb to the early 2020s). The library was generated by the immunoSEQ multiplex PCR assay. Sourced from immuneACCESS, this table was stored by TCRdb with only in-frame sequences that have V and J called. A share of the clones is absent; for the studies checked, an unresolved V gene accounts for under half, and the remainder has no known explanation. In this sample the table shows approximately 97,000 clones, about 90% of which occur a single time. Clones ranked in the top ten supply 11% to 15% of the sample. The sample taken for sequencing was blood. These receptors were collected from a young man in good health.

The genes are TRBV18 and TRBJ2-7; 11 bases fit TRBD2. Per the germline V gene, CDR1 is KGHSH and CDR2 is LQKENI. The junction had 8 bases not matched to a gene; V was cut back by 5 bases and J by 5 bases. The CDR3 runs 15 residues. The CDR3 loop reads CASSTTSGRLHEQYF. DNA for the CDR3: TGTGCCAGCTCAACTACTAGCGGGAGACTCCACGAGCAGTACTTC.

The J gene is TRBJ1-5, the V gene TRBV6-5; 7 nucleotides match TRBD1. V dropped 6 bases and J dropped 3; count of bases not matched to a gene: 5. Per germline, CDR1 MNHEY and CDR2 SVGAGI. The CDR3 loop spans 14 amino acids. The CDR3 DNA is TGTGCCAGCAGCCGGCAGGGGGACAATCAGCCCCAGCATTTT. Its translation: CASSRQGDNQPQHF.

J is TRBJ2-7 and V is TRBV6-5; a possible D gene is TRBD1 (6 bases). The CDR3 is 13 amino acids. Germline loops: CDR1 MNHEY, CDR2 SVGAGI. V lost 11 bases and J lost 1, with 15 bases in between. The CDR3 here is CAASVGQSYEQYF. DNA for the CDR3: TGTGCCGCGTCGGTAGGACAGTCCTACGAGCAGTACTTC.

This chain uses TRBV9 with TRBJ2-6; D call uncertain. The germline CDR1 and CDR2 sequences are SGDLS and YYNGEE. V was trimmed by 0 bases and J by 3 bases, leaving 4 bases between them. There are 14 residues in the CDR3. The CDR3, as DNA: TGTGCCAGCAGCGTAGGCAGTGGGGCCAACGTCCTGACTTTC. Its translation: CASSVGSGANVLTF.

The chain employs TRBV28 and TRBJ2-4; TRBD2 aligns across 10 bases. CDR1 is MDHEN and CDR2 is SYDVKM in the germline V gene. J lost 6 bases, V lost 4 bases, and 3 bases had no gene match. This CDR3 is 14 amino acids long. The CDR3 nucleotides read TGTGCCAGCAGTTCCCGGACTAGCGGAAACATTCAGTACTTC. It codes for CASSSRTSGNIQYF. The whole variable domain, filled in from reference TRBV28 and TRBJ2-4, reads DVKVTQSSRYLVKRTGEKVFLECVQDMDHENMFWYRQDPGLGLRLIYFSYDVKMKEKGDIPEGYSVSREKKERFSLILESASTNQTSMYLCASSSRTSGNIQYFGAGTRLSVL.

V and J are TRBV10-2 and TRBJ2-1; D is unclear. Germline V lookup: CDR1 WSHSY, CDR2 SAAADI. The CDR3 is made up of 13 amino acids. V gave up 0 bases and J gave up 5 bases, with 5 bases separating them. CDR3 in DNA: TGCGCCAGCAGTGAGTCGATGGACAATGAGCAGTTCTTC. Translating gives CASSESMDNEQFF.

The chain links TRBV5-1 to TRBJ2-1; 7 bases match TRBD1. J lost 4 bases, V lost 3 bases, and 4 bases had no gene match. Per germline, CDR1 SGHRS and CDR2 YFSETQ. The CDR3 is made up of 14 amino acids. DNA of the CDR3: TGCGCCAGCAGCTCTCGGACAGGATACAATGAGCAGTTCTTC. Translating gives CASSSRTGYNEQFF.

This chain joins TRBV5-6 and TRBJ1-3, with 11 bases identical to TRBD1. The V gene's germline CDR1 is SGHDT and CDR2 YYEEEE. CDR3 length: 16 residues. V gave up 4 bases and J gave up 4 bases; unmatched junction bases: 7. The CDR3 DNA is TGTGCCAGCAGCCCCGGACAGGGGGCGGCCGGAAACACCATATATTTT. It encodes CASSPGQGAAGNTIYF.

V gene TRBV5-1 combines with J gene TRBJ2-7; D assignment may be TRBD1 or TRBD2 (6 bases each). V dropped 4 bases and J dropped 5 bases, with 19 bases sitting between them. The V gene's germline CDR1 is SGHRS and CDR2 YFSETQ. This CDR3 has 15 amino acids. For the CDR3, the DNA is TGCGCCAGCAGCCCCCCGTTGGCGGGACAAGACGAGCAGTACTTC. This encodes CASSPPLAGQDEQYF.

The V and J genes are TRBV7-7 and TRBJ2-1; perhaps TRBD2 as D (5 bases). The CDR3 is 13 amino acids. CDR1 is SSHAT, CDR2 FNYEAQ, per germline (reference sequence). Trimming cost V 4 bases and J 4 bases, with 8 bases left between them. The CDR3 reads CASSSTRYNEQFF. The CDR3 DNA sequence: TGTGCCAGCAGCTCAACTAGATACAATGAGCAGTTCTTC.

V gene TRBV29-1 combines with J gene TRBJ2-1, with TRBD2 matching 11 bases. Germline V gene sequence: CDR1 SQVTM, CDR2 ANQGSEA. Trimming at V came to 2 bases and at J to 4 bases, leaving 7 bases not matched to a gene. The CDR3 has 16 residues. CDR3 amino acids: CSVESLAGGGYNEQFF. The DNA of the CDR3 is TGCAGCGTTGAAAGCCTAGCGGGAGGAGGGTACAATGAGCAGTTCTTC.

This sequence joins TRBV7-3 and TRBJ2-2; D is unclear. Germline V gene sequence: CDR1 SGHTA, CDR2 FQGTGA. The V gene lost 5 bases and the J gene lost 0 bases, with 13 bases spanning the gap. The CDR3 loop spans 16 amino acids. This CDR3 reads CASSLVGNSNTGELFF. CDR3 coding DNA: TGTGCCAGCAGCCTCGTTGGCAACTCGAACACCGGGGAGCTGTTTTTT. The full variable domain, rest sourced from reference TRBV7-3 and TRBJ2-2, is GAGVSQTPSNKVTEKGKYVELRCDPISGHTALYWYRQSLGQGPEFLIYFQGTGAADDSGLPNDRFFAVRPEGSVSTLKIQRTERGDSAVYLCASSLVGNSNTGELFFGEGSRLTVL.

The chain combines TRBV29-1 with TRBJ1-6, with D hard to call. The V and J ends lost 0 bases and 6 bases respectively, with 6 bases between them. The germline V gene has CDR1 SQVTM and CDR2 ANQGSEA. CDR3 length equals 13 residues. In DNA form, the CDR3 reads TGCAGCGTTGAAGAAACAGCTAATTCACCCCTCCACTTT. Its protein is CSVEETANSPLHF.

This clone was detected only a few times. The J gene is TRBJ2-5, the V gene TRBV7-2; weak D call: TRBD1 (5 bases). V was trimmed by 3 bases and J by 0 bases, leaving 14 bases between them. The CDR3 consists of 16 residues. Germline V CDR1 and CDR2: SGHTA, FQGNSA. The CDR3 sequence: CASSLLGQGYQETQYF. The CDR3 DNA follows: TGTGCCAGCAGCTTGCTTGGTCAGGGATACCAAGAGACCCAGTACTTC.

The J gene is TRBJ1-1, the V gene TRBV5-1, with no clear D. Trimming left V 1 base short and J 1 base short, with 5 bases between. Per germline, CDR1 SGHRS and CDR2 YFSETQ. The CDR3 covers 13 residues. This CDR3 reads CASSLQENTEAFF. DNA for the CDR3: TGCGCCAGCAGCTTGCAGGAGAACACTGAAGCTTTCTTT.

The chain couples TRBV5-5 to TRBJ1-5; D remains ambiguous. CDR1 and CDR2 from the germline V gene are SGHKS and YYEKEE (reference sequence). Trimming left V 7 bases short and J 2 bases short, with 10 bases between. The CDR3 contains 13 residues. Written as DNA, the CDR3 is TGTGCCAGCGGTCCCACGGGCAATCAGCCCCAGCATTTT. This sequence encodes CASGPTGNQPQHF.

J is TRBJ1-5 and V is TRBV9, with D unresolved. The CDR3 spans 15 residues. Germline values: CDR1 SGDLS, CDR2 YYNGEE. Trimming shortened V by 3 bases and J by 2 bases, and 12 bases separated the two germline ends. This chain's CDR3 is CASSADGVGNQPQHF. CDR3 coding DNA: TGTGCCAGCAGCGCGGACGGAGTCGGCAATCAGCCCCAGCATTTT.

The chain carries TRBV19 and TRBJ1-5; D is unclear. The V gene's germline CDR1 is LNHDA and CDR2 SQIVND (reference sequence). Trimming shortened V by 3 bases and J by 0 bases, and 9 bases separated the two germline ends. This CDR3 contains 15 residues. The CDR3 spells CASSILRYSNQPQHF. The DNA of the CDR3 is TGTGCCAGTAGTATCTTGAGATATAGCAATCAGCCCCAGCATTTT.

This clone came up once. This sequence joins TRBV5-1 and TRBJ2-1, with a tentative D call TRBD2 (6 bases). Germline V gene lookup returns CDR1 SGHRS and CDR2 YFSETQ. The ends were cut back, 6 bases at V and 5 bases at J, with 18 bases in the middle. The CDR3 consists of 15 residues. This CDR3 is CASNPLGSENNEQFF. CDR3 nucleotide sequence: TGCGCCAGCAACCCCCTCGGGAGTGAGAACAATGAGCAGTTCTTC.